A selection of T cell receptor beta chains follows, all from one sample in a study of blood T cell repertoires in COVID-19. The method was immunoSEQ multiplex PCR; TCRdb's version includes in-frame clones alone and lacks a portion of them. The data contain 80,000 to 100,000 clones, 74% of them seen just once; the ten biggest clones take up 3% to 4.5%. Sequencing was carried out using peripheral blood. The receptors here all came from a man in his 70s with COVID-19, enrolled during active disease. CDR3s include the opening cysteine and the closing phenylalanine or tryptophan. The D gene is left open where the match is weak. Only some rows state a clone size, as once, few, many or a class for expanded clones.

j_gene | abundance | d_gene | v_gene | CDR3aa | CDR3nt
TRBJ2-3 | NA | TRBD2 | TRBV3-1/TRBV3-2 | CASSQVLAGGFTDTQYF | TGTGCCAGCAGCCAAGTTTTGGCGGGAGGGTTCACAGATACGCAGTATTTT
TRBJ1-5 | NA | NA | TRBV7-6 | CASSFEGDSNQPQHF | TGTGCCAGCAGCTTTGAGGGGGATAGCAATCAGCCCCAGCATTTT
TRBJ1-1 | once | NA | TRBV5-4 | CASSPGHGNTEAFF | TGTGCCAGCAGCCCGGGACACGGGAACACTGAAGCTTTCTTT
TRBJ1-4 | once | NA | TRBV5-1 | CASSLDGLSEKLFF | TGCGCCAGCAGCTTGGATGGACTAAGCGAAAAACTGTTTTTT
TRBJ2-7 | NA | TRBD1 | TRBV6-5 | CASSYSGGQVHYEQYF | TGTGCCAGCAGTTACTCGGGGGGACAGGTCCATTACGAGCAGTACTTC
TRBJ2-1 | NA | NA | TRBV4-2 | CASSQEAHVVNEQFF | TGTGCCAGCAGCCAAGAAGCCCATGTGGTCAATGAGCAGTTCTTC
TRBJ2-2 | few | NA | TRBV4-1 | CASSQGQANTGELFF | TGCGCCAGCAGCCAAGGACAGGCGAACACCGGGGAGCTGTTTTTT
TRBJ1-5 | NA | NA | TRBV7-2 | CASSLGSGSAQPQHF | TGTGCCAGCAGCTTAGGGTCAGGGTCCGCTCAGCCCCAGCATTTT
TRBJ2-2 | NA | TRBD1 | TRBV18 | CASSPSDRGSNTGELFF | TGTGCCAGCTCACCCTCGGACAGGGGGTCGAACACCGGGGAGCTGTTTTTT
TRBJ2-1 | NA | TRBD1 | TRBV24-1 | CATSDPGQGANNEQFF | TGTGCCACCAGTGACCCGGGACAGGGGGCAAACAATGAGCAGTTCTTC
TRBJ1-1 | NA | NA | TRBV2 | CASRLENTEAFF | TGTGCCAGCCGGTTAGAGAACACTGAAGCTTTCTTT
TRBJ2-3 | NA | TRBD2 | TRBV24-1 | CATSESTSGLISTDTQYF | TGTGCCACCAGTGAATCAACTAGCGGATTGATCTCTACAGATACGCAGTATTTT
TRBJ1-1 | NA | NA | TRBV5-1 | CASSLQGMNTEAFF | TGCGCCAGCAGCTTACAGGGAATGAACACTGAAGCTTTCTTT
TRBJ1-4 | NA | TRBD1 | TRBV7-8 | CASSFRQGGTNEKLFF | TGTGCCAGCAGCTTTAGGCAGGGGGGAACTAATGAAAAACTGTTTTTT
TRBJ2-3 | once | NA | TRBV7-3 | CASSLFGNRGSDTQYF | TGTGCCAGCAGCTTATTTGGGAATCGAGGGTCAGATACGCAGTATTTT
TRBJ2-7 | NA | NA | TRBV5-4 | CASSLFGANEQYF | TGTGCCAGCAGCTTGTTTGGGGCGAACGAGCAGTACTTC
TRBJ1-1 | NA | NA | TRBV9 | CASSPTNRENTEAFF | TGTGCCAGCAGTCCTACCAACAGGGAGAACACTGAAGCTTTCTTT
TRBJ2-1 | NA | TRBD1 | TRBV15 | CATSRELQGTGAGNEQFF | TGTGCCACCAGCAGAGAACTACAGGGGACAGGGGCGGGGAATGAGCAGTTCTTC
TRBJ2-1 | NA | NA | TRBV30 | CAWSVGGTNEQFF | TGTGCCTGGAGTGTCGGTGGTACTAATGAGCAGTTCTTC
TRBJ2-2 | NA | NA | TRBV9 | CASSVGPQGNTGELFF | TGTGCCAGCAGCGTAGGCCCTCAGGGAAACACCGGGGAGCTGTTTTTT
TRBJ2-1 | NA | TRBD2 | TRBV24-1 | CATSDPFGTSRYNEQFF | TGTGCCACCAGTGATCCCTTCGGGACTAGCAGGTACAATGAGCAGTTCTTC
TRBJ2-7 | NA | NA | TRBV5-1 | CASSTGQTRSYEQYF | TGCGCCAGCAGCACCGGACAGACGCGATCCTACGAGCAGTACTTC
TRBJ2-1 | few | TRBD2 | TRBV28 | CASRGLAGVGEQFF | TGTGCCAGCAGAGGACTAGCGGGAGTTGGTGAGCAGTTCTTC
TRBJ1-3 | NA | NA | TRBV25-1 | CASSEIGGSGNTIYF | TGTGCCAGCAGTGAGATCGGGGGCTCTGGAAACACCATATATTTT
TRBJ1-1 | NA | NA | TRBV27 | CASSFIRETEAFF | TGTGCCAGCAGTTTCATACGGGAGACTGAAGCTTTCTTT
TRBJ2-7 | NA | NA | TRBV6-1 | CASSDLWAGRNEQYF | TGTGCCAGCAGTGACCTCTGGGCAGGGCGCAACGAGCAGTACTTC
TRBJ1-6 | once | TRBD1 | TRBV28 | CASSSGGGQGYSPLHF | TGTGCCAGCAGTTCAGGGGGGGGACAGGGATACTCACCCCTCCACTTT
TRBJ2-1 | few | TRBD2 | TRBV18 | CASSPPSLAGGEQFF | TGTGCCAGCTCACCACCGTCGCTAGCGGGAGGTGAGCAGTTCTTC
TRBJ2-3 | NA | NA | TRBV5-1 | CASSQNRVADTQYF | TGCGCCAGCAGCCAAAACAGGGTCGCAGATACGCAGTATTTT
TRBJ1-1 | once | TRBD1 | TRBV7-2 | CASSLGGMRTGELAFF | TGTGCCAGCAGCTTAGGGGGGATGCGGACAGGGGAGTTAGCTTTCTTT
TRBJ1-2 | few | TRBD1 | TRBV4-3 | CASSQERTGVSYTF | TGCGCCAGCAGCCAAGAACGGACAGGGGTCAGCTACACCTTC
TRBJ1-6 | NA | NA | TRBV27 | CASSLPRTVGAPLHF | TGTGCCAGCAGTTTACCCCGGACAGTTGGCGCACCCCTCCACTTT
TRBJ1-1 | NA | NA | TRBV7-2 | CASSLNQVTNTEAFF | TGTGCCAGCAGCCTGAATCAGGTCACAAACACTGAAGCTTTCTTT
TRBJ2-3 | NA | TRBD2 | TRBV2 | CASSETLAGSDTQYF | TGTGCCAGCAGTGAAACCCTAGCGGGGTCAGATACGCAGTATTTT
TRBJ1-3 | NA | TRBD1 | TRBV7-8 | CASSLVDRPSGNTIYF | TGTGCCAGCAGCTTAGTGGACAGGCCCTCTGGAAACACCATATATTTT
TRBJ1-1 | few | NA | TRBV28 | CASSWGVTEAFF | TGTGCCAGCAGTTGGGGGGTCACTGAAGCTTTCTTT
TRBJ2-5 | once | TRBD1 | TRBV19 | CASRGTGEHQETQYF | TGTGCCAGTCGAGGGACAGGGGAGCACCAAGAGACCCAGTACTTC
TRBJ1-5 | NA | TRBD1 | TRBV7-9 | CASSPIDTGGNQPQHF | TGTGCCAGCAGCCCGATAGACACAGGGGGGAATCAGCCCCAGCATTTT
TRBJ2-1 | NA | TRBD2 | TRBV5-1 | CASSTSSGSVNEQFF | TGCGCCAGCAGCACCTCTAGCGGGAGTGTCAATGAGCAGTTCTTC
TRBJ2-7 | many | NA | TRBV2 | CASRSISSYEQYF | TGTGCCAGCCGGTCCATAAGCTCCTACGAGCAGTACTTC
TRBJ2-1 | NA | TRBD2 | TRBV7-9 | CASSLGSGSSYNEQFF | TGTGCCAGCAGCTTGGGTAGCGGGAGCTCCTACAATGAGCAGTTCTTC